These T cell receptor beta chains were read from a single sample in a study of CD8 T cells in Susac syndrome. TCRdb re-analysed the immunoSEQ multiplex PCR reads in MiXCR, keeping a single row per CDR3 protein. The sample records 170,000 or so distinct CDR3 sequences, roughly 94% being singletons. The specimen sequenced was CD4+ T cells from PBMCs. These receptors were obtained from a human donor with Susac syndrome. CDR3s include the opening cysteine and the closing phenylalanine or tryptophan. D genes are given only for firm matches. Size is stated for part of the rows, as once, few or many counts, or as a class when the clone is expanded.

d_gene	j_gene	abundance	v_gene	CDR3aa	CDR3nt
TRBD1	TRBJ2-7	.	TRBV4-3	CASSQAYRGSVYEQYF	TGCGCCAGCAGCCAAGCCTACAGGGGGTCCGTCTACGAGCAGTACTTC
.	TRBJ2-7	.	TRBV20-1	CSVRAYGSDEQYF	TGCAGCGTTCGCGCGTACGGGAGCGACGAGCAGTACTTC
.	TRBJ2-5	once	TRBV20-1	CSARDLGGLQETQYF	TGCAGTGCTAGAGATCTAGGGGGGCTCCAAGAGACCCAGTACTTC
TRBD2	TRBJ2-2	.	TRBV11-2	CASSPRLGLAGGPGTGELFF	TGTGCCAGCAGCCCCCGGTTGGGACTAGCGGGGGGGCCGGGTACCGGGGAGCTGTTTTTT
.	TRBJ2-1	.	TRBV9	CASSVGDSLVNEQFF	TGTGCCAGCAGCGTAGGTGATAGCCTGGTCAATGAGCAGTTCTTC
TRBD1	TRBJ2-7	few	TRBV7-2	CASRMRGQGHEQYF	TGTGCCAGCAGGATGAGGGGACAGGGCCACGAGCAGTACTTC
.	TRBJ2-1	.	TRBV11-2	CASSLAGNEQFF	TGTGCCAGCAGCTTGGCAGGCAATGAGCAGTTCTTC
.	TRBJ2-1	.	TRBV12-3/TRBV12-4	CASGGWGEQFF	TGTGCCAGCGGGGGTTGGGGTGAGCAGTTCTTC
TRBD1	TRBJ1-5	once	TRBV28	CASSRTGGYNQPQHF	TGTGCCAGCAGCAGGACAGGGGGTTATAATCAGCCCCAGCATTTT
.	TRBJ1-5	.	TRBV15	CATSRAVGTQHF	TGTGCCACCAGCAGAGCCGTTGGGACCCAGCATTTT
.	TRBJ1-2	.	TRBV12-3/TRBV12-4	CASSLGGFYGYTF	TGTGCCAGCAGTTTAGGAGGCTTCTATGGCTACACCTTC
.	TRBJ2-3	.	TRBV12-3/TRBV12-4	CASTSGQGRDTQYF	.
.	TRBJ1-5	.	TRBV7-2	CASSGAGSPPQHF	TGTGCCAGCAGCGGGGCAGGGTCTCCGCCCCAGCATTTT
TRBD1	TRBJ1-1	once	TRBV30	CAWSVPGTGALRAFF	TGTGCCTGGAGTGTACCCGGGACAGGCGCACTGAGAGCTTTCTTT
TRBD2	TRBJ2-3	.	TRBV4-3	CASSQVLAGVVDTQYF	TGCGCCAGCAGCCAAGTGCTAGCGGGAGTGGTAGATACGCAGTATTTT
.	TRBJ2-3	.	TRBV25-1	CASSEYRGDTDTQYF	TGTGCCAGCAGTGAATATCGGGGAGACACAGATACGCAGTATTTT
TRBD2	TRBJ2-3	.	TRBV5-1	CASSLVLAGASTDTQYF	TGCGCCAGCAGCTTGGTACTAGCGGGAGCTAGCACAGATACGCAGTATTTT
TRBD1	TRBJ2-3	.	TRBV27	CASKGTGAADTQYF	TGTGCCAGCAAGGGAACAGGGGCAGCAGATACGCAGTATTTT
TRBD1	TRBJ2-3	once	TRBV6-2/TRBV6-3	CASVRDSGGPDTQYF	TGTGCCAGCGTCCGCGACTCAGGGGGTCCAGATACGCAGTATTTT
TRBD1	TRBJ2-7	.	TRBV20-1	CSARDRRGTGGYEQYF	TGCAGTGCTAGGGACAGGAGGGGGACAGGGGGATACGAGCAGTACTTC
TRBD1	TRBJ2-7	.	TRBV15	CATSARTGGYEQYF	TGTGCCACCAGCGCCCGGACAGGGGGCTACGAGCAGTACTTC
.	TRBJ1-1	.	TRBV12-3/TRBV12-4	CASSFGWQNTEAFF	TGTGCCAGCAGTTTCGGCTGGCAGAACACTGAAGCTTTCTTT
TRBD1	TRBJ1-1	.	TRBV7-2	CASSHGQVNTEAFF	TGTGCCAGCAGCCACGGACAGGTGAACACTGAAGCTTTCTTT
TRBD2	TRBJ2-1	.	TRBV30	CAWSVSSGRYNEQFF	TGTGCCTGGAGTGTGTCTAGCGGGAGATACAATGAGCAGTTCTTC
.	TRBJ1-5	.	TRBV28	CASSLFPTRGTGHYQPQHF	TGTGCCAGCAGTTTATTCCCCACTCGCGGTACAGGACACTATCAGCCCCAGCATTTT
.	TRBJ2-5	.	TRBV28	CASSPGEKRRQETQYF	TGTGCCAGCAGTCCCGGGGAAAAGCGGAGGCAAGAGACCCAGTACTTC
TRBD2	TRBJ2-3	.	TRBV4-2	CASSQELAGGIDTQYF	TGTGCCAGCAGCCAAGAACTAGCGGGAGGCATAGATACGCAGTATTTT
.	TRBJ2-1	.	TRBV15	CATSRTGNNEQFF	TGTGCCACCAGCAGGACTGGGAACAATGAGCAGTTCTTC
.	TRBJ2-7	.	TRBV2	CASTPDTTDEQYF	TGTGCCAGCACCCCGGACACAACAGACGAGCAGTACTTC
.	TRBJ1-2	once	TRBV4-3	CASSQDRRGWDRGYTF	TGCGCCAGCAGCCAAGATAGACGTGGATGGGACCGTGGCTACACCTTC
TRBD2	TRBJ2-1	.	TRBV29-1	CSVGRSGVSGPFF	TGCAGCGTTGGTCGTAGCGGGGTAAGTGGGCCGTTCTTC
.	TRBJ1-1	.	TRBV12-3/TRBV12-4	CASSLAKGYGTEAFF	TGTGCCAGCAGTTTGGCAAAGGGATATGGAACTGAAGCTTTCTTT
.	TRBJ2-3	.	TRBV5-4	CASSEYRDRTQYF	TGTGCCAGCAGCGAATACCGAGATAGGACGCAGTATTTT
TRBD2	TRBJ2-1	.	TRBV18	CASSPSGLYNEQFF	TGTGCCAGCTCACCTTCGGGACTATACAATGAGCAGTTCTTC
TRBD2	TRBJ2-3	.	TRBV12-5	CASGSWTSGVRDTQYF	TGTGCTAGTGGTTCTTGGACTAGCGGAGTTCGAGATACGCAGTATTTT
TRBD2	TRBJ2-5	.	TRBV20-1	CSAKTSGYQETQYF	TGCAGTGCTAAAACTAGCGGGTACCAAGAGACCCAGTACTTC
TRBD1	TRBJ2-2	.	TRBV20-1	CSARDRTGWGTGELFF	TGCAGTGCTAGAGACCGGACAGGTTGGGGCACCGGGGAGCTGTTTTTT
.	TRBJ2-7	.	TRBV6-5	CASSHGPEQYF	TGTGCCAGCAGCCATGGGCCGGAGCAGTACTTC
.	TRBJ1-2	.	TRBV9	CASSASATYGYTF	TGTGCCAGCAGCGCTTCGGCTACCTATGGCTACACCTTC
.	TRBJ2-2	.	TRBV7-9	CASSLGISAWAGELFF	TGTGCCAGCAGCTTAGGAATCAGCGCCTGGGCCGGGGAGCTGTTTTTT
.	TRBJ2-2	.	TRBV20-1	CSARGFRDTGELFF	TGCAGTGCTAGGGGGTTCCGAGACACCGGGGAGCTGTTTTTT
.	TRBJ1-5	.	TRBV19	CASSSGRRQPQHF	TGTGCCAGTAGTTCGGGGCGGAGGCAGCCCCAGCATTTT
.	TRBJ2-2	.	TRBV5-1	CASSLAAVPDTGELFF	TGCGCCAGCAGCTTGGCGGCAGTCCCTGACACCGGGGAGCTGTTTTTT
.	TRBJ1-4	once	TRBV29-1	CSASVGGTNEKLFF	TGCAGCGCCAGCGTTGGGGGAACTAATGAAAAACTGTTTTTT
.	TRBJ2-5	.	TRBV5-1	CASSLASASIAETQYF	TGCGCCAGCAGCTTGGCGTCGGCCTCCATCGCGGAGACCCAGTACTTC
.	TRBJ2-3	.	TRBV4-1	CASSQVTSSTDTQYF	TGCGCCAGCAGCCAAGTTACCTCTAGCACAGATACGCAGTATTTT
.	TRBJ1-5	few	TRBV7-8	CASSLDRNQPQHF	TGTGCCAGCAGCTTAGACCGCAATCAGCCCCAGCATTTT
.	TRBJ2-7	.	TRBV27	CASSRGQGGYYEQYF	TGTGCCAGCAGCCGGGGGCAGGGCGGGTACTACGAGCAGTACTTC
.	TRBJ1-1	once	TRBV10-3	CAIGTEAEAFF	TGTGCCATAGGGACTGAAGCTGAAGCTTTCTTT
.	TRBJ2-5	.	TRBV6-6	CASSYTLGLQETQYF	TGTGCCAGCAGTTATACCTTGGGCTTACAAGAGACCCAGTACTTC
TRBD2	TRBJ2-4	.	TRBV20-1	CSAREGLAKAKNIQYF	TGCAGTGCTAGAGAAGGACTAGCCAAAGCCAAAAACATTCAGTACTTC
TRBD2	TRBJ2-2	.	TRBV24-1	CATSDLGLAGPGELFF	TGTGCCACCAGTGATTTAGGCCTAGCGGGACCCGGGGAGCTGTTTTTT
TRBD1	TRBJ1-1	.	TRBV4-1	CASSPGQGARTEAFF	TGCGCCAGCAGCCCCGGACAGGGGGCGCGTACTGAAGCTTTCTTT
.	TRBJ2-7	.	TRBV9	CASSPNLGFSEQYF	TGTGCCAGCAGCCCGAACCTGGGATTTTCCGAGCAGTACTTC
TRBD1	TRBJ1-2	.	TRBV5-1	CASSLGRQGTHGYTF	TGCGCCAGCAGCTTGGGCCGACAGGGAACGCATGGCTACACCTTC
.	TRBJ2-2	.	TRBV9	CASSVVGANTGELFF	TGTGCCAGCAGCGTAGTCGGAGCGAACACCGGGGAGCTGTTTTTT
TRBD2	TRBJ2-3	.	TRBV20-1	CSARVSGRARGQYF	TGCAGTGCTAGAGTTAGCGGGAGGGCCCGAGGGCAGTATTTT